This T cell receptor (beta chain) appears in the sequencing data of a study of blood T cell repertoires in COVID-19. For the study at large: Acute and convalescent COVID-19 samples came from the United States, Italy and Spain. T cells, B-cell-depleted T cells, or PBMCs provided the cDNA or gDNA that served as material.

This clone was seen a single time. Germline CDR1 reads LNHDA; CDR2 reads SQIVND (reference sequence). V was clipped by 5 bases and J by 4 bases, with 10 bases between them. The CDR3 has 13 residues. Per the original methods: Amplified reference gene primers provided the basis for estimating nucleated cell counts. Profiled with immunoSEQ multiplex PCR; TCRdb holds only in-frame clones, not every one. That table gives V, J and clone size, and the DNA gave D and trimming. Among 120,000 or so clones listed, under 80% were seen once. The sample taken for sequencing was peripheral blood. The rearrangement uses TRBV19 and TRBJ2-3, with a possible D match to TRBD2 (5 bases). The sequence derives from a man in his sixties or seventies with acute or convalescent COVID-19. CDR3 loop: CASSSRLSDTQYF. CDR3 sequence (DNA): TGTGCCAGTAGTTCCCGACTATCAGATACGCAGTATTTT.